The 4 T cell receptor beta chains presented below share a single source sample, sequenced in a study of early T cells in non-severe SARS-CoV-2 infection. From the 5' RACE reads, TCRdb called clonotypes with MiXCR, one entry per CDR3 protein. The table has 69,000 or so distinct CDR3 sequences, roughly 8.7% seen once. Sequencing was carried out using whole blood. These TCRs come from an adult who was a healthcare worker with PCR-confirmed SARS-CoV-2 infection or an uninfected control (not recorded which).

This clonotype was counted ten times or more. J is TRBJ2-7 and V is TRBV11-2; no firm D call. Between the trimmed V and J ends, which lost 2 bases and 0 bases, there was a span of 8 bases. CDR3 size: 14 residues. From germline, CDR1 is SGHAT and CDR2 FQNNGV. The CDR3 sequence is CASSLRTDSYEQYF. The CDR3 DNA reads as TGTGCCAGCAGCTTAAGGACCGACTCCTACGAGCAGTACTTC.

There are many counts of this clonotype. The chain combines TRBV6-5 with TRBJ1-2; D remains ambiguous. Germline V gene sequence: CDR1 MNHEY, CDR2 SVGAGI. Trimming took off 4 bases at V and 6 bases at J, with 15 bases between the two ends. The CDR3 spans 14 residues. In nucleotides, the CDR3 is TGTGCCAGCAGTTCCATGCCCCAGCGGCATGGCTACACCTTC. Translation: CASSSMPQRHGYTF.

In this sample, this clonotype turned up many times. The chain joins TRBV29-1 to TRBJ2-4, with D possibly being TRBD2 (5 bases). Trimming left V 7 bases short and J 9 bases short, with 13 bases between. This CDR3 has 11 amino acids. Per germline, CDR1 SQVTM and CDR2 ANQGSEA. For the CDR3, the DNA is TGCAGCGCCGCACTAGGCCTCATTCAGTACTTC. Translated, it gives CSAALGLIQYF.

This clonotype has a single count. The chain recombines TRBV28 with TRBJ2-7; 8 bases map to TRBD2. The CDR3 length is 13 residues. The J segment lost 4 bases and the V segment lost 7 bases, leaving 6 bases of the junction unmatched. The germline V gene encodes CDR1 MDHEN and CDR2 SYDVKM. The CDR3 reads CASTVPGGYEQYF. The CDR3 coding sequence is TGTGCCAGCACGGTCCCGGGAGGGTACGAGCAGTACTTC.